The clone carrying this TCR beta chain occurred many times. The antigen is unknown. TCRdb fed the reads into MiXCR, producing one record per CDR3 protein. Among more than 150,000 distinct CDR3 sequences listed, 23% were seen once. Germline CDR1 is MDHEN and CDR2 is SYDVKM. The germline V and J ends were trimmed by 2 bases and 1 base, with 12 bases remaining between them. CDR3 length: 15 amino acids. These data originate in a study of T cell repertoires in cytomegalovirus infection. About the research overall: Public signatures in TCR beta pointed to CMV infection and matching HLA type. Findings of the study overall: The study identified carriers of CMV plus the relevant HLA from cumulative public TCR beta family frequency. Ex vivo responses were dominated by HLA-C-restricted CMV-specific TCR beta clonotypes.

The chain combines TRBV28 with TRBJ2-7, with D maybe TRBD2 (5 bases). The specimen was PBMCs. The TCR sequence derives from a human donor in good health (CMV status not recorded). Some clones in this sample may be carry-over from other donors' samples. The CDR3 DNA follows: TGTGCCAGCAGTTTACTGACCGGGGAGTCCTACGAGCAGTACTTC. Its translation is CASSLLTGESYEQYF.